The 7 T cell receptor beta chains below were found in one sample sequenced in a study of T cell changes during pregnancy in multiple sclerosis. Data came from immunoSEQ multiplex PCR; TCRdb stores just in-frame clones and leaves some out. The sample records tens of thousands of clones, about 95% being singletons. Sequenced here: peripheral blood, sampled in the third trimester of pregnancy. Every receptor here comes from a female donor with multiple sclerosis, enrolled in a pregnancy study.

The gene calls are TRBV11-3 and TRBJ1-5; the D gene is possibly TRBD1 (6 bases). CDR1 is SGHNT, CDR2 YENEEA, per germline. This CDR3 comprises 15 residues. V lost 5 bases and J 0 bases, leaving 11 bases between the germline ends. DNA of the CDR3: TGTGCCAGCAGCCGGACAGTGTATAGCAATCAGCCCCAGCATTTT. Residues: CASSRTVYSNQPQHF. The variable domain in full, completed from reference TRBV11-3 and TRBJ1-5, reads EAGVVQSPRYKIIEKKQPVAFWCNPISGHNTLYWYLQNLGQGPELLIRYENEEAVDDSQLPKDRFSAERLKGVDSTLKIQPAELGDSAVYLCASSRTVYSNQPQHFGDGTRLSIL.

The chain uses TRBV7-9 and TRBJ2-7; 7 bases are shared with TRBD2. Unmatched junction bases numbered 11, after V lost 3 bases and J lost 6 bases. The CDR3 has 15 amino acids. Germline CDR1 SEHNR, CDR2 FQNEAQ (reference sequence). The CDR3 region has the DNA TGTGCCAGCAGCTTTATCACTAGCGAGGGTTTCGAGCAGTACTTC. It translates to CASSFITSEGFEQYF.

The chain links TRBV2 to TRBJ2-7; the D gene is possibly TRBD2 (5 bases). Trimming removed 6 bases at V and 3 bases at J, with 12 bases between. CDR1 and CDR2 (germline): SNHLY, FYNNEI. The CDR3 is 13 amino acids. CDR3 sequence: CASRMDFDYEQYF. The CDR3 region has the DNA TGTGCCAGCAGAATGGACTTCGACTACGAGCAGTACTTC.

The table lists this clone with a few counts. The chain carries TRBV29-1 and TRBJ1-1; D uncertain. Trimming took off 4 bases at V and 3 bases at J, with 6 bases between the two ends. This CDR3 is built from 11 residues. From germline, CDR1 is SQVTM and CDR2 ANQGSEA. CDR3 coding DNA: TGCAGCGTTGTGCGATACACTGAAGCTTTCTTT. Protein product: CSVVRYTEAFF.

The chain joins TRBV9 to TRBJ1-5; D is unresolved. V lost 4 bases, J lost 5 bases, and 10 bases lay in between. Germline loops: CDR1 SGDLS, CDR2 YYNGEE. This CDR3 region has 13 residues. CDR3 residues: CASSRSQDQPQHF. CDR3 coding DNA: TGTGCCAGCAGCAGAAGTCAGGATCAGCCCCAGCATTTT. Full variable domain (rest looked up from reference TRBV9 and TRBJ1-5): DSGVTQTPKHLITATGQRVTLRCSPRSGDLSVYWYQQSLDQGLQFLIQYYNGEERAKGNILERFSAQQFPDLHSELNLSSLELGDSALYFCASSRSQDQPQHFGDGTRLSIL.

The chain uses TRBV29-1 and TRBJ2-7; TRBD2 agrees at 7 bases. Germline V lookup: CDR1 SQVTM, CDR2 ANQGSEA. The CDR3 extends over 14 amino acids. Trimming cost V 4 bases and J 5 bases; bases outside gene matches: 11. Here the CDR3 DNA reads TGCAGCGTTGTGGGCCCTGCGGGGGTCGACGAGCAGTACTTC. This encodes CSVVGPAGVDEQYF.

Details on this clone: An end of the junction differs from the germline gene, which may be a read error. The gene calls are TRBV5-1 and TRBJ2-1; D possibly corresponds to TRBD2 (6 bases). Germline V gene data show CDR1 as SGHRS and CDR2 as YFSETQ. This CDR3 spans 15 amino acids. CDR3 nucleotides: TGCGCCAGCAGATTGGGACTGCCCTCCTACAATGAGCAGTTCTTC. Its protein is CASRLGLPSYNEQFF.